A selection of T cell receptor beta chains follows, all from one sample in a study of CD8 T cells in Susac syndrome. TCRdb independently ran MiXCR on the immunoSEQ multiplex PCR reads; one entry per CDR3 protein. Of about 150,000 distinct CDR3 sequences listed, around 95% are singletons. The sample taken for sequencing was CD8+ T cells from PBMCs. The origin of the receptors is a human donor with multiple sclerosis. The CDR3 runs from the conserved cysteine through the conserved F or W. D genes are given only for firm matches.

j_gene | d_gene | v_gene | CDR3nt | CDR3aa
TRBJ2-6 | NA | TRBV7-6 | TGTGCCAGCAGCTTAAGCGCCGACTCTGGGGCCAACGTCCTGACTTTC | CASSLSADSGANVLTF
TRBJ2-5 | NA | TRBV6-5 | TGTGCCAGCAGTTACTCCAGTGGGCTAGATGCCAACAATCAAGAGACCCAGTACTTC | CASSYSSGLDANNQETQYF
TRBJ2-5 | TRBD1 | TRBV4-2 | TGTGCCAGCAGCCAAGGGACAGGGAGGGAGACCCAGTACTTC | CASSQGTGRETQYF
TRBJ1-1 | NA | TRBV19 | TGTGCCAGTAGCGTGGACAAGAACACTGAAGCTTTCTTT | CASSVDKNTEAFF
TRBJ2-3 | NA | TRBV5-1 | TGCGCCAGCAGCTTGGGGCCCGACGTTTCCACAGATACGCAGTATTTT | CASSLGPDVSTDTQYF
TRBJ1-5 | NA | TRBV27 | TGTGCCAGCAGTCCGGGCGGAGGGGAAAGGGGAGCCCAGCATTTT | CASSPGGGERGAQHF
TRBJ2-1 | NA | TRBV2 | TGTGCCAGCAGTGACGTCCGCAATGAGCAGTTCTTC | CASSDVRNEQFF
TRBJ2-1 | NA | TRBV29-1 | TGCAGCGTTGACGGGGATGAGAGAAACCTTGAGCAGTTCTTC | CSVDGDERNLEQFF
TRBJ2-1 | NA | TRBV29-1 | TGCAGCGTTGAAGACACTAGTGAGAGCAATGAGCAGTTCTTC | CSVEDTSESNEQFF
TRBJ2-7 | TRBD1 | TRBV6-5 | TGTGCCAGCAGTGCCGGGACAGGGAATTACGAGCAGTACTTC | CASSAGTGNYEQYF
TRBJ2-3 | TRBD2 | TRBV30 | TGTGCCTGGAGTCCGGGACTAGCGGGATCTCCCCGGTTCACAGATACGCAGTATTTT | CAWSPGLAGSPRFTDTQYF
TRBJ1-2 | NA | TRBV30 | TGTGCCTGGAGTGGAGACTCCCTCTATGGCTACACCTTC | CAWSGDSLYGYTF
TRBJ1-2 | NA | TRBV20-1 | TGCAGTGCTAGTATTGGAGCGGTCGGCGGCTATGGCTACACCTTC | CSASIGAVGGYGYTF
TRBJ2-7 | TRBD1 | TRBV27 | TGTGCCAGCAGTTTCTCAGGGGGAGACACCTACGAGCAGTACTTC | CASSFSGGDTYEQYF
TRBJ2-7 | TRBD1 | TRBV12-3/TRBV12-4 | TGTGCCAGCAGAACGACAGGGACCGACGAGCAGTACTTC | CASRTTGTDEQYF
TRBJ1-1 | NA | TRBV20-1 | TGCAGTGCTAGGGAGTTGAACACTGAAGCTTTCTTT | CSARELNTEAFF